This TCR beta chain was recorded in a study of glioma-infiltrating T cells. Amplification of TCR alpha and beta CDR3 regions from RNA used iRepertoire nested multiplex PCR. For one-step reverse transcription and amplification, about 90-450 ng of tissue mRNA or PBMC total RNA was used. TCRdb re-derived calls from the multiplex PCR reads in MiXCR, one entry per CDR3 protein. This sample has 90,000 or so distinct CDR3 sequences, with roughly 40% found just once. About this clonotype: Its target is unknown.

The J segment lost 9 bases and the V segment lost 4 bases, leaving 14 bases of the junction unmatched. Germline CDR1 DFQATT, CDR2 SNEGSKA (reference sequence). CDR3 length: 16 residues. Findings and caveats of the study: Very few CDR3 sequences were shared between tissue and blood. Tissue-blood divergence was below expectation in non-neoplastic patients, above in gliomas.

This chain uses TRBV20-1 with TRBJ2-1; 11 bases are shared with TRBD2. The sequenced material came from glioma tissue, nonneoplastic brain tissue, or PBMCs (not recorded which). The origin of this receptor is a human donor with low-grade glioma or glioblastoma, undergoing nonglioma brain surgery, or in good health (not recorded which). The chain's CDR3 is CSATRLAGGPCSEQFF. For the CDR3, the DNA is TGCAGTGCTACGAGATTAGCGGGAGGGCCCTGCAGTGAGCAGTTCTTC.